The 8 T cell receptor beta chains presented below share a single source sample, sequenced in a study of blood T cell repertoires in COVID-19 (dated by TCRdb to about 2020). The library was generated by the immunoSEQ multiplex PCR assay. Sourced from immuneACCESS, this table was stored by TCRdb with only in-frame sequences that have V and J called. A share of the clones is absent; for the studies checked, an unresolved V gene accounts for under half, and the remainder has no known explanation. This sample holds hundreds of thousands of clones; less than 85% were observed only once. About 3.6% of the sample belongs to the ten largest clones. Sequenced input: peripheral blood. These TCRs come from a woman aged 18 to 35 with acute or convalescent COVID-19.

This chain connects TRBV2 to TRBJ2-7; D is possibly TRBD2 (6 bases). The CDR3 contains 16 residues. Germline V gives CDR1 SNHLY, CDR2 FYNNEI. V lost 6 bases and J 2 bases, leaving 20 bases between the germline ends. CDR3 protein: CASRELRAGTTYEQYF. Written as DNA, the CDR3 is TGTGCCAGCAGAGAACTTAGGGCGGGAACCACCTACGAGCAGTACTTC.

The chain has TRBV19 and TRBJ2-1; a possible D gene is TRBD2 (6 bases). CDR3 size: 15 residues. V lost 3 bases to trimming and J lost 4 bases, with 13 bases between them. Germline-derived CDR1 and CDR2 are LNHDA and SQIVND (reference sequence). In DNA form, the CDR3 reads TGTGCCAGTAGTATTGGGGCGGGACGGTACAATGAGCAGTTCTTC. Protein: CASSIGAGRYNEQFF.

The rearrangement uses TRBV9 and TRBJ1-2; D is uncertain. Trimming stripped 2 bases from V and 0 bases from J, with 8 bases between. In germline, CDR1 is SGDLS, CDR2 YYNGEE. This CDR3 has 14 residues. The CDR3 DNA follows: TGTGCCAGCAGCGTCAGTCCAGCTAACTATGGCTACACCTTC. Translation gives CASSVSPANYGYTF.

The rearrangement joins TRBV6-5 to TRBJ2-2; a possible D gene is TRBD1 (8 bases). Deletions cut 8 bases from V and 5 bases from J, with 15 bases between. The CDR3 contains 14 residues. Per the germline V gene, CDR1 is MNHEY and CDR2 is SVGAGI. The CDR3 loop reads CASPTGGETGELFF. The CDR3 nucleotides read TGTGCCAGCCCTACAGGGGGGGAGACCGGGGAGCTGTTTTTT.

The DNA of the CDR3 is TGTGCCAGCAGCCCTGGGGGGGGGCTGAGCACTGAAGCTTTCTTT. Protein: CASSPGGGLSTEAFF. The chain combines TRBV7-3 with TRBJ1-1, with TRBD1 as a possible D gene (6 bases). CDR1 and CDR2 (germline): SGHTA, FQGTGA. V was clipped by 5 bases and J by 4 bases, with 17 bases between them. The length of the CDR3 is 15 residues.

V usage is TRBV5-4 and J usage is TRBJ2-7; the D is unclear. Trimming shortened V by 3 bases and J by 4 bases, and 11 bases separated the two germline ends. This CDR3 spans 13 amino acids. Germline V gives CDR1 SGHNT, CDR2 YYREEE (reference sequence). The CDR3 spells CASSSGVLYEQYF. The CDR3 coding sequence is TGTGCCAGCAGCTCAGGCGTTTTATACGAGCAGTACTTC.

The CDR3 protein is CASSSWSLQETQYF. The CDR3 DNA is TGTGCCAGCAGCTCCTGGAGTTTACAAGAGACCCAGTACTTC. The chain uses TRBV7-9 and TRBJ2-5; no firm D call. Germline V gives CDR1 SEHNR, CDR2 FQNEAQ (reference sequence). V lost 4 bases and J lost 2, with 11 bases in between. The length of the CDR3 is 14 residues.

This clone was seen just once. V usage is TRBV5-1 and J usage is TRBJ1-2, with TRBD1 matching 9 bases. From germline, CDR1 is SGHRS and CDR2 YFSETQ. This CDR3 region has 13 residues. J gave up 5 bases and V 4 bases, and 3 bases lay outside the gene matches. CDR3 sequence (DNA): TGCGCCAGCAGCCGGACAGGGGAGTATGGCTACACCTTC. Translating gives CASSRTGEYGYTF.